This TCR beta chain was obtained from a study of blood T cell repertoires in COVID-19 (dated by TCRdb to about 2020). Turning to the overall study: Samples covering the acute and convalescent phases of COVID-19 were provided by collaborators in the United States, Italy and Spain. The prospective study material was composed of cDNA or gDNA derived from T cells, B-cell-depleted T cells, or PBMCs. The dataset comprised deeply sampled blood TCRbeta repertoires from subjects exposed to, actively infected with, or recovered from COVID-19. The repertoires were made available in a free public database intended to serve as a resource for research on the immune response to SARS-CoV-2. The samples were drawn from two sources: the first 160 participants of the ongoing ImmuneRACE study, and 950 to 1,500 subjects contributed by 6 global collaborators. Sample metadata almost always included a de-identified subject ID, COVID-19 status, age in years and sex. Where available, HLA class I and class II types were obtained from metadata supplied by the sample provider rather than from assay-based typing. Overall results and qualifications from the work: The quantity of clinical and demographic metadata differed by source and by participant and was supplied without curation.

TCRbeta CDR3 regions were amplified from genomic DNA by means of the immunoSEQ Assay, a bias-controlled multiplex PCR. Concerning the study's data processing: Within the assay, amplification of reference gene primers was used to estimate how many nucleated cells each sample contained. To quantify the absolute abundance of each unique TCRbeta CDR3 rearrangement, sequence reads were collapsed and filtered. For each sample, productive Simpson clonality was calculated by taking the square root of Simpson's diversity index across productive rearrangements. The immuneACCESS repertoire file appears here via TCRdb, limited to in-frame rearrangements. These files lack a portion of the clones; in checked studies, under half of the deficit traces to unresolved V genes, and the cause of the others is not known. That table furnishes V, J and clone size, whereas the DNA furnished D and trimming. Counted in this sample were about 21,000 clones; roughly 85% of them appeared once. The top ten hold under 75% of the sample.

Each collaborating institution followed its own protocols to collect whole blood in K2EDTA tubes. For TCRbeta analysis, collaborators shipped samples as frozen whole blood, isolated PBMCs, or DNA extracted from either of those sample types. Based on the germline V gene (reference sequence), the CDR1 and CDR2 sequences are GTSNPN and SVGIG. Relative to germline, V is 4 bases shorter and J is 1 base shorter, with 10 bases between their ends. The CDR3, from cysteine to phenylalanine, totals 14 residues. Only CDR3 DNA remains: 42 bases, in frame from the first base. This clone was picked up one time. Its antigen remains unidentified. No per-base quality is available; no much larger clone lies one base away.

The sample consisted of peripheral blood. This chain is built from TRBV30 and TRBJ2-2; TRBD1 is a possible D gene, resting on 6 matching bases. The receptor was isolated from a man at least 80 years old with acute or convalescent COVID-19. The DNA sequence is TGTGCCTGGAAGTTGACAGGGAACACCGGGGAGCTGTTTTTT. It is translated as CAWKLTGNTGELFF.